Given below is one TCR beta chain in context. Antigen unknown. These data belong to a study of cytomegalovirus exposure and HLA in healthy donors. The ends were cut back, 1 base at V and 10 bases at J, with 9 bases in the middle. This CDR3 contains 11 residues. Germline loops: CDR1 SGHDT, CDR2 YYEEEE. It was with 60 Vbeta and 13 Jbeta primers that the PCR ran. Using immunoSEQ multiplex PCR, the repertoire was profiled, and TCRdb retains in-frame clones only, with some absent. The repertoire holds 90,000 to 150,000 clones, with 70% to 80% as singletons. Findings of the study overall: Productive rates of about 90% or about 30% were seen for most TCR beta V segments in an earlier analysis.

This chain uses TRBV5-6 with TRBJ2-7; tentative D call: TRBD2 (6 bases). What was sequenced was PBMCs. The receptor comes from a female donor in good health and CMV-seronegative. CDR3 loop: CASSLSGVQYF. The CDR3 DNA follows: TGTGCCAGCAGCTTGTCGGGGGTTCAGTACTTC.